Presented here are 8 T cell receptor beta chains from one specimen sequenced in a study of CD8+CD57+ T cells in acquired aplastic anemia. The template for TCR beta VDJ and CDR3 sequence profiling was genomic DNA. From the reads, TCRdb called clonotypes with MiXCR, one entry per CDR3 protein. The repertoire holds roughly 180,000 distinct CDR3 sequences, with about 44% as singletons. CD8+CD57+ cell expansion had been shown by flow cytometry in patients chosen for sequencing. What was sequenced was sorted CD4+, CD8+, or CD8+CD57+ T cells (not recorded which) from PBMCs. All receptors come from a human donor with aplastic anemia.

Only a few counts were recorded for this clonotype. This chain joins TRBV20-1 and TRBJ2-1; 9 bases map to TRBD1. The CDR3 consists of 14 residues. The trim removed 0 bases at V and 10 bases at J, leaving 7 bases unmatched. Germline assignment: CDR1 DFQATT and CDR2 SNEGSKA (reference sequence). CDR3: CSAREGDRVEEQFF. The CDR3 nucleotides read TGCAGTGCTAGAGAGGGGGACAGGGTGGAGGAGCAGTTCTTC.

The CDR3 sequence is CATNWREGSYNSPLHF. CDR3 DNA sequence: TGCGCCACCAATTGGAGAGAGGGCTCCTATAATTCACCCCTCCACTTT. The chain uses TRBV5-1 and TRBJ1-6, with D unresolved. The germline gives CDR1 SGHRS, CDR2 YFSETQ. V lost 9 bases and J lost 0, with 16 bases in between. This CDR3 contains 16 residues.

On this clonotype: A single base separates this from a much larger clone, so it may be a read error. This chain uses TRBV18 with TRBJ1-2, with 8 bases that match TRBD1. J gave up 12 bases and V 5 bases, and 11 bases lay outside the gene matches. Germline V lookup: CDR1 KGHSH, CDR2 LQKENI. The CDR3 has 13 residues. CDR3 in amino acids: CASSASQGGGHTF. The CDR3 DNA follows: TGTGCCAGCTCAGCGTCACAGGGGGGAGGCCACACCTTC.

This clonotype was picked up a small number of times. The junction and the germline gene differ at one end; a read error may be behind it. V gene TRBV7-7 combines with J gene TRBJ2-3, with TRBD2 as a possible D gene (7 bases). From germline, CDR1 is SSHAT and CDR2 FNYEAQ (reference sequence). The CDR3 length is 13 residues. The CDR3 spells CASSPGGGDTQYF. CDR3 bases: TGTGCTAGCAGCCCGGGGGGCGGAGATACGCAGTATTTT.

This clonotype was seen a handful of times. Given a much more abundant clone one base away, this may be a read error. The rearrangement joins TRBV20-1 to TRBJ2-4; D is undetermined. The CDR3 is made up of 12 amino acids. Trimming stripped 7 bases from V and 7 bases from J, with 14 bases between. In germline, CDR1 is DFQATT, CDR2 SNEGSKA (reference sequence). CDR3: CSVERASNIQYF. The CDR3, as DNA: TGCAGTGTCGAAAGGGCGTCTAACATTCAGTACTTC.

V gene TRBV13 combines with J gene TRBJ2-1; 7 bases fit TRBD2. The trim removed 2 bases at V and 9 bases at J, leaving 7 bases unmatched. Germline CDR1 is PRHDT and CDR2 is FYEKMQ (reference sequence). This CDR3 comprises 14 residues. The CDR3 sequence is CASSLWGGVGEQFF. The CDR3 bases are TGTGCCAGCAGCTTATGGGGGGGGGTCGGTGAGCAGTTCTTC.

This sequence joins TRBV10-3 and TRBJ2-7, with 7 bases lining up with TRBD1. Germline trimming cut 9 bases from V and 0 bases from J; bases unmatched to any gene: 8. The CDR3 is 14 residues long. CDR1 is ENHRY and CDR2 is SYGVKD in the germline V gene. CDR3 sequence: CAIRKGQSSYEQYF. In DNA form, the CDR3 reads TGTGCCATTCGGAAGGGACAGAGCTCCTACGAGCAGTACTTC.

This sequence joins TRBV24-1 and TRBJ2-1, with 7 bases identical to TRBD1. Germline V gene lookup returns CDR1 KGHDR and CDR2 SFDVKD. CDR3 length equals 16 residues. V lost 3 bases, J lost 6 bases, and 10 bases stayed unmatched. CDR3 sequence reads: CATSDPRGSRGNEQFF. The CDR3 nucleotides read TGTGCCACCAGTGATCCCAGGGGGAGTCGGGGCAATGAGCAGTTCTTC.